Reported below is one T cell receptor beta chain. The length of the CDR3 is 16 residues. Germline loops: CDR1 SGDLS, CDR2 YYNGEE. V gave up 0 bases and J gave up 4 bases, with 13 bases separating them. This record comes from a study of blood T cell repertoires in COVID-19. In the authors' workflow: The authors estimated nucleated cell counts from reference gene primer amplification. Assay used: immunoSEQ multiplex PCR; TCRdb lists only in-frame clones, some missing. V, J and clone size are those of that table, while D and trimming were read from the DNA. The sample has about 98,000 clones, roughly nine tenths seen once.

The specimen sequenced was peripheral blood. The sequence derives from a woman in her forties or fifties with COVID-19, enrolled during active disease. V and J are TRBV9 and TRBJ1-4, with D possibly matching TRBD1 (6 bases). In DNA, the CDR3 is TGTGCCAGCAGCGTAGATGCGACAGGACTTAATGAAAAACTGTTTTTT. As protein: CASSVDATGLNEKLFF.